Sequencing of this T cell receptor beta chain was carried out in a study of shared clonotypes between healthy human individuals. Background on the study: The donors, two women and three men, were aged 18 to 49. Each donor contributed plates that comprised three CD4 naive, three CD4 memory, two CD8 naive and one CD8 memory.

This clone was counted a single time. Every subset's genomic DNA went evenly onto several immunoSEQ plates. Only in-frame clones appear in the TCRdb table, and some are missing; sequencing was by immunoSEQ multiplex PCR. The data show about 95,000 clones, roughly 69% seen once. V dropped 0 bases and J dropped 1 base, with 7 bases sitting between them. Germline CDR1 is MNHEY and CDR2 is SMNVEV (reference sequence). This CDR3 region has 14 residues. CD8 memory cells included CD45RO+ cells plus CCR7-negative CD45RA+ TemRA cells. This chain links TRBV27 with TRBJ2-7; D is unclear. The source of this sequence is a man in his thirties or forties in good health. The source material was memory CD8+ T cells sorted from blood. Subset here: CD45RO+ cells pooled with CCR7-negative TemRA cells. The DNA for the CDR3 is TGTGCCAGCAGTTTATCCTTCGGTTCCTACGAGCAGTACTTC. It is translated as CASSLSFGSYEQYF.